This T cell receptor beta chain was observed in a study of blood T cell repertoires in COVID-19. About the research overall: Material from acute and convalescent COVID-19 was sourced from the United States, Italy and Spain.

Method: immunoSEQ multiplex PCR; TCRdb's copy keeps in-frame clones and lacks some. The table includes fewer than 80,000 clones, over 85% detected once. Trimming at V came to 2 bases and at J to 1 base, leaving 13 bases not matched to a gene. The length of the CDR3 is 19 residues. Germline CDR1 is SEHNR and CDR2 is FQNEAQ (reference sequence). Sequencing was performed on peripheral blood. This receptor was obtained from a woman at least 80 years old with active or convalescent COVID-19. V and J are TRBV7-9 and TRBJ1-1; 10 bases are a match to TRBD1. CDR3 region: CASSLINAPRDRGNTEAFF. CDR3 bases: TGTGCCAGCAGCTTAATAAACGCCCCCCGGGACAGGGGGAACACTGAAGCTTTCTTT.